This T cell receptor beta chain appears in the sequencing data of a study of blood T cell repertoires in COVID-19. The overall study: COVID-19 samples, acute and convalescent, were from the United States, Italy and Spain.

Germline CDR1 reads ENHRY; CDR2 reads SYGVKD. V was trimmed by 3 bases and J by 3 bases, leaving 8 bases between them. There are 13 residues in the CDR3. Data came from immunoSEQ multiplex PCR; TCRdb stores just in-frame clones and leaves some out. The repertoire includes roughly 260,000 clones, roughly 90% of them detected once, and around 2.6% sits in the top ten. Participants' reported clinical history set cohort assignment. This clonotype was obtained from a woman under 40 with acute COVID-19. V and J are TRBV10-3 and TRBJ1-1, with unresolved D. Material: PBMCs or T cells enriched from blood (not recorded which). CDR3 DNA: TGTGCCATCAGTGAAGGAGGGTACACTGAAGCTTTCTTT. Its protein is CAISEGGYTEAFF.